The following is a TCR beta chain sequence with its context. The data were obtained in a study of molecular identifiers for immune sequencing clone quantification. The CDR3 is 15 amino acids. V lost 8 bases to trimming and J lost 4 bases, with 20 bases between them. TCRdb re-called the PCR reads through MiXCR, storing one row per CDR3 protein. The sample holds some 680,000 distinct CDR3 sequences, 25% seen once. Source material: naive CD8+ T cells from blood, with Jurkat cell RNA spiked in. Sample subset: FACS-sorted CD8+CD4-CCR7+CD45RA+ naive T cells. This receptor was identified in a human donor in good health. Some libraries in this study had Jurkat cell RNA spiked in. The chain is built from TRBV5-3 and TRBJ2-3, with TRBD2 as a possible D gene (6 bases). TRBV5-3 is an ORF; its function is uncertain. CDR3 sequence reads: CASTNPGRGADTQYF. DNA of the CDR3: TGTGCCAGCACCAACCCCGGGAGAGGAGCAGATACGCAGTATTTT.